Here is one T cell receptor (beta chain) with its context. The source of the sample is a study of Ad26.COV2.S vaccination and SARS-CoV-2 variants. CDR1 and CDR2 from the germline V gene are SEHNR and FQNEAQ (reference sequence). CDR3 length: 11 amino acids. Trimming shortened V by 8 bases and J by 5 bases, and 9 bases separated the two germline ends. The repertoire was sequenced with immunoSEQ multiplex PCR; TCRdb's copy has only in-frame clones and lacks some. The repertoire holds over 450,000 clones, with 80% to 90% as singletons. Treatment: around 19 received Ad26.COV2.S at low or high dose, single or two shots; five or six received placebo; per-sample allocation not given. The samples were gathered on day 63 after the first injection of vaccine or placebo. An Ad26 vector that expressed Wuhan-strain SARS-CoV-2 spike constituted the vaccine.

This chain joins TRBV7-9 and TRBJ2-5, with D maybe TRBD2 (6 bases). The specimen comprised peripheral blood, sampled in a trial of Ad26.COV2.S vaccine versus placebo. This clonotype originated in a person aged 18-65 years who received the Ad26.COV2.S COVID-19 vaccine or a placebo. The CDR3 DNA is TGTGCCAGCGCGGGGCATGAGACCCAGTACTTC. This translates into CASAGHETQYF.